The present TCR beta chain was sequenced within a study of naive and memory T cell subsets. The CDR3 has 14 amino acids. From germline, CDR1 is SQVTM and CDR2 ANQGSEA. V dropped 4 bases and J dropped 8 bases, with 17 bases sitting between them. This clonotype was recorded at least ten times. What it binds is unknown. Adult healthy volunteers gave 2.5 ml peripheral blood for whole-blood RNA. The library had UMIs added by 3' ligation of an oligonucleotide to TCR cDNA. Reverse transcription used DNase-treated unsorted total RNA, aiming for about 1 to 1000 ng. Alpha and beta constant region primers primed reverse transcription for blood and skin samples. Four PCR rounds used nested alpha and beta constant region primers plus the SP2 primer. TCRdb redid the calling of the 5' RACE reads with MiXCR, one entry per CDR3 protein. The sample has about 21,000 distinct CDR3 sequences; 3.5% to 5% are singletons. Regarding the study as a whole: TCR transcript changes with activation or differentiation may affect this RNA method.

This chain uses TRBV29-1 with TRBJ1-4; D call uncertain. The sequence was obtained from a male donor in good health. This CDR3 is CSVVPGSSSEKLFF. The CDR3 DNA follows: TGCAGCGTTGTTCCCGGATCCTCTTCCGAAAAACTGTTTTTT.